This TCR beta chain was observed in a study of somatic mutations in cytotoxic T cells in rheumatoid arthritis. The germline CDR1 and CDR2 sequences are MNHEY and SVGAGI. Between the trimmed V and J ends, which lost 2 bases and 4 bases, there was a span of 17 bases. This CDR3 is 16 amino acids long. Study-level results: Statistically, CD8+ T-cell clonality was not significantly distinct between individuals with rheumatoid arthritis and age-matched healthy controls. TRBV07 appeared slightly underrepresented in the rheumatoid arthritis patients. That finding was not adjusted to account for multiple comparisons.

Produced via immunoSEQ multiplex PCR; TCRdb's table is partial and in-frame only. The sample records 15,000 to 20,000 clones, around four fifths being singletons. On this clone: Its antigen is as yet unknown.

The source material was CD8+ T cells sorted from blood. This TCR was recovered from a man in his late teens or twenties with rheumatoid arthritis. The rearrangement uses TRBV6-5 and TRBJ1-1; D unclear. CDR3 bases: TGTGCCAGCAGTTACGTTGGGCCGCGAACCGCCACTGAAGCTTTCTTT. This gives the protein CASSYVGPRTATEAFF.